This T cell receptor (beta chain) stems from a study of T cell changes during pregnancy in multiple sclerosis. With 2 bases clipped from V and 7 bases from J, the junction kept 3 bases outside the gene matches. Per the germline V gene, CDR1 is SNHLY and CDR2 is FYNNEI. The CDR3 totals 14 residues. Profiling relied on immunoSEQ multiplex PCR, and the TCRdb table lists in-frame clones only, not all of them. The sample contains 100,000 or so clones, 90% to 95% of which appear only once. The sample in question was peripheral blood, obtained before pregnancy. The TCR comes from a female donor with multiple sclerosis, enrolled in a pregnancy study. V usage is TRBV2 and J usage is TRBJ2-1; 9 bases line up with TRBD2. CDR3 residues: CASSELAGRNEQFF. CDR3 coding DNA: TGTGCCAGCAGTGAACTAGCGGGGAGGAATGAGCAGTTCTTC. The entire variable domain, with the rest obtained from reference TRBV2 and TRBJ2-1, is as follows: EPEVTQTPSHQVTQMGQEVILRCVPISNHLYFYWYRQILGQKVEFLVSFYNNEISEKSEIFDDQFSVERPDGSNFTLKIRSTKLEDSAMYFCASSELAGRNEQFFGPGTRLTVL.